This is a list of T cell receptor beta chains from one sample in a study of T cells in Graves' hyperthyroidism and ophthalmopathy. TCRdb independently ran MiXCR on the multiplex PCR reads; one entry per CDR3 protein. Altogether approximately 300,000 distinct CDR3 sequences are present, roughly 17% being singletons, with the ten largest covering around 34%. The sample taken for sequencing was blood. These receptors were obtained from a man younger than 45 with Graves' hyperthyroidism. Each CDR3 is given with its conserved first and last residue. D genes are given only for firm matches. Some rows have no size entry. The others give once, few or many, or a class for an expanded clone.

TRBV20-1	TRBJ1-5	.	few	CSARDGRISNQPQHF	TGCAGTGCTAGAGACGGCCGTATTAGCAATCAGCCCCAGCATTTT
TRBV6-2/TRBV6-3	TRBJ2-5	.	many	CASSYSRRRGNFQETQYF	TGTGCCAGCAGTTACTCGAGACGTCGCGGAAACTTCCAAGAGACCCAGTACTTC
TRBV30	TRBJ1-3	.	many	CAWSATSSGNTIYF	TGTGCCTGGAGTGCGACATCCTCTGGAAACACCATATATTTT
TRBV7-8	TRBJ1-5	.	.	CASSFYICSARVGSQPQHF	.
TRBV6-1	TRBJ2-7	TRBD1	.	CASTRTGYEQYF	TGTGCCAGCACCAGGACAGGGTATGAGCAGTACTTC
TRBV12-3/TRBV12-4	TRBJ2-7	TRBD2	many	CASSRRRQLLAGGPKGNEQYF	TGTGCCAGCAGCCGCCGCCGACAGTTACTAGCGGGAGGGCCGAAGGGTAACGAGCAGTACTTC
TRBV14	TRBJ2-3	.	.	CASGDGLTDTQYF	TGTGCCAGCGGGGACGGACTCACAGATACGCAGTATTTT
TRBV6-5	TRBJ2-7	.	many	CASSYSVGIAYEQYF	TGTGCCAGCAGTTACTCGGTAGGGATAGCCTACGAGCAGTACTTC
TRBV28	TRBJ2-1	.	many	CASRGQPDNEQFF	TGTGCCAGCAGAGGACAGCCAGACAATGAGCAGTTCTTC
TRBV5-1	TRBJ2-1	TRBD2	few	CASTRREGWDEQFF	TGCGCCAGCACCAGGAGGGAGGGGTGGGATGAGCAGTTCTTC
TRBV20-1	TRBJ2-7	.	many	CSASPEFGPYEQYF	TGCAGTGCTAGCCCAGAATTTGGCCCCTACGAGCAGTACTTC
TRBV15	TRBJ2-1	TRBD2	.	CATSREASGYNEQFF	TGTGCCACCAGCAGAGAGGCTAGCGGCTACAATGAGCAGTTCTTC
TRBV4-1	TRBJ2-7	TRBD2	many	CASSQIPGGRRGYEQYF	TGCGCCAGCAGCCAAATTCCTGGCGGGAGAAGGGGTTACGAGCAGTACTTC
TRBV6-2/TRBV6-3	TRBJ2-7	TRBD1	many	CASTFTGEESYEQYF	TGTGCCAGCACCTTTACAGGGGAAGAGTCCTACGAGCAGTACTTC
TRBV11-2	TRBJ2-5	.	many	CASSLGTVGPETQYF	TGTGCCAGCAGCTTAGGGACGGTGGGGCCAGAGACCCAGTACTTC
TRBV20-1	TRBJ2-7	TRBD2	many	CSARGKSGNPGHEQYF	TGCAGTGCTAGAGGGAAAAGCGGGAACCCTGGCCACGAGCAGTACTTC
TRBV5-6	TRBJ2-3	TRBD2	many	CASSLPSGSTDTQYF	TGTGCCAGCAGCTTGCCTAGCGGCAGCACAGATACGCAGTATTTT
TRBV11-2	TRBJ2-5	.	many	CASSSLGRGSTGKKTQYF	TGTGCCAGCAGCTCCCTAGGCCGGGGGAGCACCGGGAAAAAGACCCAGTACTTC
TRBV9	TRBJ2-2	.	.	CASSASTSGQAGELFF	TGTGCCAGCAGCGCCTCCACTAGTGGGCAGGCCGGGGAGCTGTTTTTT
TRBV6-6	TRBJ2-7	TRBD2	many	CASSYHLTSGTYEQYF	TGTGCCAGCAGTTACCACCTTACTAGCGGCACCTACGAGCAGTACTTC
TRBV3-1	TRBJ2-7	.	few	CASQDIYDGQYF	TGTGCCAGTCAGGATATTTACGATGGGCAGTACTTC
TRBV10-3	TRBJ2-2	.	few	CAISAKADTGELFF	TGTGCCATCAGTGCGAAGGCCGACACCGGGGAGCTGTTTTTT
TRBV28	TRBJ2-1	.	many	CASRATAHNEQFF	TGTGCCAGCAGGGCTACGGCTCACAATGAGCAGTTCTTC
TRBV15	TRBJ2-7	TRBD2	few	CATSKGGRSYEQYF	TGTGCCACCAGCAAGGGCGGGAGGTCCTACGAGCAGTACTTC
TRBV5-6	TRBJ2-2	.	.	CASSLLGRGELFF	TGTGCCAGCAGCTTGCTGGGGAGGGGGGAGCTGTTTTTT
TRBV6-2/TRBV6-3	TRBJ2-7	TRBD1	.	CASSYPLFRTGDYEQYF	TGTGCCAGCAGTTACCCCCTCTTTCGGACAGGGGACTACGAGCAGTACTTC
TRBV5-1	TRBJ2-3	TRBD2	many	CASSLAGGSTDTQYF	TGCGCCAGCAGCTTAGCGGGAGGAAGCACAGATACGCAGTATTTT
TRBV12-3/TRBV12-4	TRBJ2-1	TRBD2	many	CASKTSGRANEQFF	TGTGCCAGCAAGACTAGCGGGAGGGCCAATGAGCAGTTCTTC
TRBV28	TRBJ2-7	.	many	CASSLGGPSSYEQYF	TGTGCCAGCAGTTTAGGGGGTCCTAGCTCCTACGAGCAGTACTTC
TRBV20-1	TRBJ2-3	.	.	CSADRRGTDTQYF	TGCAGTGCTGACAGGAGGGGCACAGATACGCAGTATTTT
TRBV3-1	TRBJ1-1	.	many	CASSHWGENTEAFF	TGTGCCAGCAGCCATTGGGGTGAGAACACTGAAGCTTTCTTT
TRBV5-1	TRBJ2-3	.	many	CASSASDGDTQYF	TGCGCCAGCAGCGCCAGCGATGGAGATACGCAGTATTTT
TRBV29-1	TRBJ2-7	.	many	CSVEEGYEQYF	TGCAGCGTTGAAGAAGGCTACGAGCAGTACTTC
TRBV29-1	TRBJ2-1	TRBD2	.	CSVSPSGSWGLNEQFF	TGCAGCGTTTCTCCTAGCGGGAGTTGGGGCCTCAATGAGCAGTTCTTC
TRBV5-5	TRBJ1-2	.	few	CASSSLRGYTF	TGTGCCAGCAGCAGTTTGCGGGGCTACACCTTC
TRBV20-1	TRBJ2-1	.	many	CSARDRRRGTYNEQFF	TGCAGTGCTAGAGATAGGAGAAGGGGGACCTACAATGAGCAGTTCTTC
TRBV12-3/TRBV12-4	TRBJ2-1	.	many	CASSGSSSYNEQFF	TGTGCCAGCAGTGGCTCAAGCTCCTACAATGAGCAGTTCTTC
TRBV7-6	TRBJ1-5	.	many	CASSFGRDQPQHF	TGTGCCAGCAGCTTTGGCAGGGATCAGCCCCAGCATTTT
TRBV20-1	TRBJ2-1	.	few	CSARDGWAHSYNEQFF	TGCAGTGCTAGAGATGGGTGGGCACACTCCTACAATGAGCAGTTCTTC